This TCR beta chain was profiled in a study of T cells in Graves' hyperthyroidism and ophthalmopathy. In the study overall: The initial diagnosis was the point when peripheral blood was collected, ahead of any treatment.

V was pared by 6 bases and J by 8 bases, with 13 bases of the junction left unmatched. Germline V gene lookup returns CDR1 MNHNS and CDR2 SASEGT. The CDR3 length is 16 residues. Broader study findings: Separation of ophthalmopathy from stable hyperthyroidism was achieved by a 13 V-J model.

In its sample, this clonotype was seen many times. No antigen is known for it. What was amplified from RNA transcripts were TCR beta CDR3 regions. RT-PCR in the first round (using the HTBI primer set) targeted the TCR CDR3. TCRdb analysed the multiplex PCR reads with MiXCR anew, one entry per CDR3 protein. The sample lists around 390,000 distinct CDR3 sequences, roughly 15% occurring once. The chain combines TRBV6-1 with TRBJ1-4; 9 bases match TRBD1. The receptor was isolated from a woman in her thirties with Graves' ophthalmopathy. Material for sequencing was blood. The CDR3 spells CASSPPRDRAGEKLFF. In DNA form, the CDR3 reads TGTGCCAGCAGCCCCCCCAGGGACAGGGCAGGAGAAAAACTGTTTTTT.